Following are 30 T cell receptor beta chains from one sample sequenced in a study of PD-1 and CTLA-4 blockade in melanoma. Sequencing was performed with immunoSEQ multiplex PCR; in TCRdb, only in-frame clones are kept and a portion is missing. The table has 25,000 to 30,000 clones, 85% to 90% seen once. The material sequenced was CD8+ T cells from peripheral blood, taken before anti-PD-1 treatment. These receptors were taken from a human donor with melanoma.

V gene TRBV7-9 combines with J gene TRBJ1-1; a possible D gene is TRBD1 (5 bases). Germline-derived CDR1 and CDR2 are SEHNR and FQNEAQ (reference sequence). The CDR3 covers 13 residues. V lost 4 bases, J lost 6 bases, and 12 bases lay in between. For the CDR3, the DNA is TGTGCCAGCAGCTCTATTTGGGGCCCTGAAGCTTTCTTT. Residues: CASSSIWGPEAFF.

The rearrangement joins TRBV28 to TRBJ2-1, with unresolved D. The germline V gene has CDR1 MDHEN and CDR2 SYDVKM. The germline V and J ends were trimmed by 3 bases and 7 bases, with 4 bases remaining between them. The CDR3 runs to 11 residues. As DNA, the CDR3 is TGTGCCAGCAGTTTGGGTAATGAGCAGTTCTTC. The encoded protein is CASSLGNEQFF.

V usage is TRBV28 and J usage is TRBJ2-1; possible D gene TRBD2, 6 bases. Germline V CDR1 and CDR2: MDHEN, SYDVKM. The CDR3 is 12 residues long. Trimming left V 8 bases short and J 9 bases short, with 14 bases between. The DNA for the CDR3 is TGTGCCAGCGGGGGGTCCGCTGGTGAGCAGTTCTTC. It encodes CASGGSAGEQFF.

The rearrangement uses TRBV14 and TRBJ2-1, with 10 positions matching TRBD2. CDR3 length: 19 residues. Germline lookup yields CDR1 SGHDN and CDR2 FVKESK. J was trimmed by 7 bases and V by 3 bases; bases with no gene match: 18. CDR3 nucleotides: TGTGCCAGCAGCCAGTCCCGAGGGGTAGCGGGAGGCGGGTGGAATGAGCAGTTCTTC. It codes for CASSQSRGVAGGGWNEQFF. Filled out from reference TRBV14 and TRBJ2-1, the complete variable domain reads EAGVTQFPSHSVIEKGQTVTLRCDPISGHDNLYWYRRVMGKEIKFLLHFVKESKQDESGMPNNRFLAERTGGTYSTLKVQPAELEDSGVYFCASSQSRGVAGGGWNEQFFGPGTRLTVL.

V and J are TRBV5-6 and TRBJ1-6; 8 nucleotides align to TRBD1. The CDR3 extends over 18 amino acids. The ends lost 4 bases at V and 4 bases at J; junction bases unmatched: 13. Germline V gene data show CDR1 as SGHDT and CDR2 as YYEEEE. The CDR3 nucleotides are TGTGCCAGCAGCGAGTGGCTGAGACAGGGGTTTTATAATTCACCCCTCCACTTT. Its translation: CASSEWLRQGFYNSPLHF.

This clone occurred a few times. CDR3 protein: CAWSVRGQDDYNSPLHF. Written as DNA, the CDR3 is TGTGCCTGGAGTGTACGAGGACAGGACGACTATAATTCACCCCTCCACTTT. The gene calls are TRBV30 and TRBJ1-6; 7 nucleotides align to TRBD1. The CDR3 is 17 residues long. CDR1 and CDR2 from the germline V gene are GTSNPN and SVGIG (reference sequence). The J segment lost 3 bases and the V segment lost 0 bases, leaving 8 bases of the junction unmatched.

V usage is TRBV28 and J usage is TRBJ2-4; D possibly corresponds to TRBD1 (5 bases). CDR3 length: 16 residues. V was cut by 5 bases and J by 5 bases, with 19 bases left in between. Germline V gives CDR1 MDHEN, CDR2 SYDVKM. CDR3 protein: CASSPYQGAVENIQYF. The DNA of the CDR3 is TGTGCCAGCAGTCCATACCAGGGTGCAGTGGAAAACATTCAGTACTTC.

The chain combines TRBV29-1 with TRBJ1-2; no reliable D call. Germline CDR1 is SQVTM and CDR2 is ANQGSEA. The CDR3 loop spans 14 amino acids. The germline V and J ends were trimmed by 0 bases and 4 bases, with 12 bases remaining between them. The CDR3 bases are TGCAGCGTTGAAGAAACGGAGGTCCTCTATGGCTACACCTTC. It encodes CSVEETEVLYGYTF.

The J gene is TRBJ2-2, the V gene TRBV11-2; 11 nucleotides match TRBD2. CDR3 size: 14 residues. With 9 bases clipped from V and 9 bases from J, the junction kept 9 bases outside the gene matches. Germline V lookup: CDR1 SGHAT, CDR2 FQNNGV. CDR3 protein: CASSGRAGMRELFF. CDR3 nucleotides: TGTGCCAGTAGCGGGAGGGCGGGTATGCGGGAGCTGTTTTTT.

V usage is TRBV6-1 and J usage is TRBJ2-5; 13 bases fit TRBD2. CDR1 is MNHNS, CDR2 SASEGT, per germline. The J segment lost 3 bases and the V segment lost 3 bases, leaving 10 bases of the junction unmatched. The CDR3 totals 18 residues. The DNA of the CDR3 is TGTGCCAGCAGTGACGGTAGAGGGGGGACTAGCGGGGAAGAGACCCAGTACTTC. It specifies CASSDGRGGTSGEETQYF.

The chain links TRBV28 to TRBJ2-2, with D possibly matching TRBD1 (5 bases). Trimming shortened V by 1 base and J by 0 bases, and 9 bases separated the two germline ends. CDR1 MDHEN and CDR2 SYDVKM come from the germline V gene. The CDR3 runs 16 residues. CDR3 region: CASSLYATANTGELFF. CDR3 nucleotides: TGTGCCAGCAGTTTATATGCGACAGCGAACACCGGGGAGCTGTTTTTT. Full variable domain (rest looked up from reference TRBV28 and TRBJ2-2): DVKVTQSSRYLVKRTGEKVFLECVQDMDHENMFWYRQDPGLGLRLIYFSYDVKMKEKGDIPEGYSVSREKKERFSLILESASTNQTSMYLCASSLYATANTGELFFGEGSRLTVL.

The rearrangement uses TRBV5-6 and TRBJ2-1, with TRBD2 as a possible D gene (6 bases). The CDR3 has 15 residues. Germline V gene data show CDR1 as SGHDT and CDR2 as YYEEEE. Trimming removed 4 bases from V and 6 bases from J, with 17 bases in between. DNA of the CDR3: TGTGCCAGCAGCCCCAGACATGGAGGGGTCAATGAGCAGTTCTTC. Its translation is CASSPRHGGVNEQFF.

The rearrangement joins TRBV11-3 to TRBJ2-1; 9 nucleotides agree with TRBD2. V lost 5 bases to trimming and J lost 0 bases; unmatched junction nucleotides: 5. Germline V lookup: CDR1 SGHNT, CDR2 YENEEA. This CDR3 comprises 16 residues. In nucleotides, the CDR3 is TGTGCCAGCAGCCCGGGGACTAGCAGCTCCTACAATGAGCAGTTCTTC. Its protein product is CASSPGTSSSYNEQFF.

The chain joins TRBV19 to TRBJ1-5; 7 nucleotides agree with TRBD1. V lost 2 bases and J lost 5; bases outside the gene matches: 6. CDR1 is LNHDA and CDR2 is SQIVND in the germline V gene (reference sequence). The CDR3 length is 15 residues. The CDR3 loop is CASSIWDSRDQPQHF. In nucleotides, the CDR3 is TGTGCCAGTAGTATATGGGACAGTCGGGATCAGCCCCAGCATTTT.

The CDR3 loop reads CASKVPSEETQYF. The CDR3 DNA follows: TGTGCCAGCAAGGTGCCGTCGGAAGAGACCCAGTACTTC. V gene TRBV6-5 combines with J gene TRBJ2-5, with no clear D. The germline V gene encodes CDR1 MNHEY and CDR2 SVGAGI. V lost 7 bases and J lost 3, with 12 bases in between. The CDR3 has 13 residues.

The V and J genes are TRBV5-6 and TRBJ2-7; D is uncertain. The CDR3 loop spans 11 amino acids. With 0 bases removed from V and 7 bases from J, the gap between germline ends came to 5 bases. Germline lookup yields CDR1 SGHDT and CDR2 YYEEEE. CDR3 region: CASSLEREQYF. The CDR3 region has the DNA TGTGCCAGCAGCTTGGAAAGGGAGCAGTACTTC.

The CDR3 sequence: CASSLSKGYGYTF. The CDR3 DNA reads as TGCGCCAGCAGCCTAAGCAAGGGTTATGGCTACACCTTC. The rearrangement joins TRBV4-1 to TRBJ1-2; no clear D. This CDR3 has 13 amino acids. The germline V and J ends were trimmed by 4 bases and 5 bases, with 11 bases remaining between them. The germline CDR1 and CDR2 sequences are MGHRA and YSYEKL.

This chain links TRBV13 with TRBJ1-2; 8 bases match TRBD1. Germline assignment: CDR1 PRHDT and CDR2 FYEKMQ (reference sequence). Trimming cost V 0 bases and J 8 bases; bases outside gene matches: 8. This CDR3 region has 15 residues. As DNA, the CDR3 is TGTGCCAGCAGCTTAGGTCAGACAGGGGATTACGGCTACACCTTC. Protein product: CASSLGQTGDYGYTF.

V and J are TRBV5-6 and TRBJ2-3, with D hard to call. V lost 1 base to trimming and J lost 12 bases, with 9 bases between them. This CDR3 has 11 residues. In germline, CDR1 is SGHDT, CDR2 YYEEEE. CDR3 amino acids: CASSLSLDQYF. The CDR3 DNA sequence: TGTGCCAGCAGCTTGTCCCTGGATCAGTATTTT.

V gene TRBV19 combines with J gene TRBJ2-3; D is unclear. Germline V gene sequence: CDR1 LNHDA, CDR2 SQIVND (reference sequence). The CDR3 has 16 amino acids. Trimming removed 1 base from V and 0 bases from J, with 11 bases in between. The CDR3 spells CASSIVMGWSTDTQYF. DNA of the CDR3: TGTGCCAGTAGTATAGTGATGGGTTGGAGCACAGATACGCAGTATTTT.

Only one count was recorded for this clone. This rearrangement joins TRBV7-8 to TRBJ1-5; unclear D gene. The CDR3 spans 15 residues. V shed 5 bases and J shed 3 bases, with 14 bases lying between them. Germline V gene data show CDR1 as SGHVS and CDR2 as FQNEAQ. CDR3 residues: CASSLERSLNQPQHF. Here the CDR3 DNA reads TGTGCCAGCAGCCTAGAGAGGAGCCTCAATCAGCCCCAGCATTTT. The variable domain in full, with the rest retrieved from reference TRBV7-8 and TRBJ1-5, is GAGVSQSPRYKVAKRGQDVALRCDPISGHVSLFWYQQALGQGPEFLTYFQNEAQLDKSGLPSDRFFAERPEGSVSTLKIQRTQQEDSAVYLCASSLERSLNQPQHFGDGTRLSIL.

The chain links TRBV9 to TRBJ2-2; 10 nucleotides match TRBD2. Trimming took 4 bases from V and 8 from J; bases not matched to a gene: 8. CDR3 length equals 15 residues. Germline CDR1 reads SGDLS; CDR2 reads YYNGEE. The CDR3 reads CASSPRTSGIGELFF. CDR3 coding DNA: TGTGCCAGCAGCCCCCGCACTAGCGGGATTGGGGAGCTGTTTTTT.

The rearrangement links TRBV7-6 to TRBJ2-6; no reliable D call. This CDR3 region has 15 residues. Germline assignment: CDR1 SGHVS and CDR2 FNYEAQ. Trimming shortened V by 1 base and J by 1 base, and 5 bases separated the two germline ends. CDR3 protein: CASSLGVSGANVLTF. The CDR3 nucleotides are TGTGCCAGCAGCTTAGGAGTATCTGGGGCCAACGTCCTGACTTTC.

The J gene is TRBJ2-7, the V gene TRBV19, with TRBD2 matching over 14 bases. This CDR3 spans 17 amino acids. Germline values: CDR1 LNHDA, CDR2 SQIVND (reference sequence). The trim removed 5 bases at V and 4 bases at J, leaving 10 bases unmatched. CDR3 DNA sequence: TGTGCCAGTAGTCGCGGACTAGCGGGAGGAGGGGAATACGAGCAGTACTTC. Translated, it gives CASSRGLAGGGEYEQYF.

The chain links TRBV30 to TRBJ1-4; D is perhaps TRBD1 (5 bases). The CDR3 contains 19 residues. Germline loops: CDR1 GTSNPN, CDR2 SVGIG (reference sequence). Trimming shortened V by 3 bases and J by 7 bases, and 30 bases separated the two germline ends. CDR3 sequence: CAWSGGTAEMSVWGEKLFF. CDR3 coding DNA: TGTGCCTGGAGCGGGGGGACCGCCGAGATGTCCGTATGGGGTGAAAAACTGTTTTTT.

The chain has TRBV3-1 (or the pseudogene TRBV3-2) and TRBJ2-7, with 7 bases that match TRBD1. Per germline, CDR1 LGHDT and CDR2 YNNKEL (reference sequence). The J segment lost 4 bases and the V segment lost 4 bases, leaving 7 bases of the junction unmatched. The CDR3 has 14 residues. The CDR3 DNA sequence: TGTGCCAGCAGCCCCTCGGACAGGCAGTACGAGCAGTACTTC. Protein sequence: CASSPSDRQYEQYF.

The chain recombines TRBV12-3 or TRBV12-4 with TRBJ2-3, with D perhaps given as TRBD1 or TRBD2 (5 bases each). Trimming removed 6 bases at V and 7 bases at J, with 14 bases between. This CDR3 is 13 amino acids long. The CDR3 nucleotides read TGTGCCAGCAGCCCCGGGGCCAGCAATACGCAGTATTTT. Translation: CASSPGASNTQYF.

The V call is TRBV11-2, the J call TRBJ1-3; 9 bases are shared with TRBD1. Per germline, CDR1 SGHAT and CDR2 FQNNGV. CDR3 length equals 16 residues. With 4 bases clipped from V and 0 bases from J, the junction kept 4 bases outside the gene matches. The CDR3 loop reads CASSSGQGISGNTIYF. The CDR3 DNA is TGTGCCAGCAGCTCGGGACAGGGCATCTCTGGAAACACCATATATTTT.

V is TRBV6-1 and J is TRBJ1-2; unclear D gene. CDR3 length: 16 residues. CDR1 and CDR2 (germline): MNHNS, SASEGT. With 3 bases removed from V and 4 bases from J, the gap between germline ends came to 18 bases. CDR3 in amino acids: CASSDLQRATSYGYTF. CDR3 nucleotides: TGTGCCAGCAGTGACTTGCAGCGGGCCACGAGCTATGGCTACACCTTC.

In its sample, this clone was seen a few times. The chain has TRBV4-2 and TRBJ2-2; TRBD1 might be the D (6 bases). V shed 0 bases and J shed 4 bases, with 9 bases lying between them. Germline V CDR1 and CDR2: LGHNA, YNFKEQ. The CDR3 loop spans 15 amino acids. Written as DNA, the CDR3 is TGTGCCAGCAGCCAAGAGGGGACACTCACCGGGGAGCTGTTTTTT. It translates to CASSQEGTLTGELFF.